Below, 27 T cell receptor beta chains from the same sample are listed, as sequenced in a study of cytomegalovirus exposure and HLA in healthy donors. PCR was performed using 60 Vbeta and 13 Jbeta primers. Sequencing used immunoSEQ multiplex PCR; TCRdb keeps in-frame clones, though not all of them. The sample totals fewer than 100,000 clones. Material: PBMCs. These receptors were obtained from a middle-aged man in good health and CMV-seronegative.

On this clone: Other DNA variants within this sample encode the same CDR3. The gene calls are TRBV6-5 and TRBJ2-2; weak D call: TRBD2 (6 bases). The germline gives CDR1 MNHEY, CDR2 SVGAGI. The CDR3 is made up of 15 amino acids. Trimming took 5 bases from V and 0 from J, leaving 10 bases between them. The DNA of the CDR3 is TGTGCCAGCAGTGGGGGGAAAGCGAACACCGGGGAGCTGTTTTTT. This codes for CASSGGKANTGELFF.

This chain uses TRBV7-9 with TRBJ2-7, with D possibly being TRBD2 (7 bases). The V gene lost 5 bases and the J gene lost 0 bases, with 14 bases spanning the gap. The germline gives CDR1 SEHNR, CDR2 FQNEAQ (reference sequence). This CDR3 comprises 15 residues. The CDR3 bases are TGTGCCAGCAGCACCAACAGGGAGGGCTCCTACGAGCAGTACTTC. This gives the protein CASSTNREGSYEQYF. Full variable domain (missing parts from reference TRBV7-9 and TRBJ2-7): DTGVSQNPRHKITKRGQNVTFRCDPISEHNRLYWYRQTLGQGPEFLTYFQNEAQLEKSRLLSDRFSAERPKGSFSTLEIQRTEQGDSAMYLCASSTNREGSYEQYFGPGTRLTVT.

The rearrangement links TRBV6-6 to TRBJ1-1; no clear D gene. Germline-derived CDR1 and CDR2 are MNHNY and SVGAGI (reference sequence). The CDR3 is 13 amino acids. Trimming cost V 6 bases and J 0 bases, with 8 bases left between them. The CDR3 loop reads CASSLPLNTEAFF. In nucleotides, the CDR3 is TGTGCCAGCAGCCTACCGTTGAACACTGAAGCTTTCTTT.

The chain employs TRBV5-6 and TRBJ2-5; D is ambiguous. The tail of the sequence fits TRBJ2-7 better, so the J call may be wrong. CDR1 and CDR2 from the germline V gene are SGHDT and YYEEEE. The CDR3 loop spans 11 amino acids. DNA for the CDR3: TGTGCCAGCAGCCTTTGGGGCGAGCAGTACTTC. This encodes CASSLWGEQYF.

The V and J genes are TRBV29-1 and TRBJ1-1; D is possibly TRBD1 (5 bases). V gave up 3 bases and J gave up 5 bases, with 13 bases separating them. Germline CDR1 is SQVTM and CDR2 is ANQGSEA. The CDR3 has 13 residues. The CDR3 DNA reads TGCAGCGTTGAGAAGTGGGGCGGAACTGAAGCTTTCTTT. Protein sequence: CSVEKWGGTEAFF.

The V gene is TRBV6-1, the J gene TRBJ2-3; possible D gene TRBD2, 7 bases. Trimming removed 7 bases from V and 0 bases from J, with 14 bases in between. Germline V gene data show CDR1 as MNHNS and CDR2 as SASEGT. CDR3 length equals 15 residues. The CDR3 DNA sequence: TGTGCCAGCATCGATCGGGGGGCTAGCACAGATACGCAGTATTTT. It encodes CASIDRGASTDTQYF.

The V and J genes are TRBV5-4 and TRBJ1-2, with 7 bases lining up with TRBD1. The V gene's germline CDR1 is SGHNT and CDR2 YYREEE (reference sequence). Trimming cost V 4 bases and J 0 bases; bases outside gene matches: 12. The CDR3 is made up of 17 amino acids. Here the CDR3 DNA reads TGTGCCAGCAGCAATGGACCCGGACAGGACTCTAACTATGGCTACACCTTC. Its translation is CASSNGPGQDSNYGYTF.

This rearrangement joins TRBV5-1 to TRBJ2-7; weak D call: TRBD2 (6 bases). Germline loops: CDR1 SGHRS, CDR2 YFSETQ. V lost 4 bases and J 2 bases, leaving 16 bases between the germline ends. The CDR3 sequence is 15 residues long. Here the CDR3 reads CASSQGTYSAYEQYF. CDR3 in DNA: TGCGCCAGCAGCCAAGGGACTTACTCAGCCTACGAGCAGTACTTC.

This rearrangement joins TRBV9 to TRBJ2-3, with 11 bases aligning to TRBD2. CDR1 and CDR2 (germline): SGDLS, YYNGEE. V trimming: 3 bases; J trimming: 0 bases; junction bases outside the gene matches: 6. The CDR3 has 17 residues. This chain's CDR3 is CASSAPGLAASTDTQYF. CDR3 in DNA: TGTGCCAGCAGCGCACCGGGACTAGCGGCGAGCACAGATACGCAGTATTTT. The whole variable domain, filled in from reference TRBV9 and TRBJ2-3, reads DSGVTQTPKHLITATGQRVTLRCSPRSGDLSVYWYQQSLDQGLQFLIQYYNGEERAKGNILERFSAQQFPDLHSELNLSSLELGDSALYFCASSAPGLAASTDTQYFGPGTRLTVL.

The J gene is TRBJ1-2, the V gene TRBV18; tentative D call: TRBD1 (6 bases). The CDR3 length is 14 residues. V was cut by 2 bases and J by 4 bases, with 11 bases left in between. Germline CDR1 and CDR2: KGHSH and LQKENI. The DNA of the CDR3 is TGTGCCAGCTCACCAGGGGGCGTTGTCTATGGCTACACCTTC. Encoded protein: CASSPGGVVYGYTF. Full variable domain (outside the CDR3, taken from reference TRBV18 and TRBJ1-2): NAGVMQNPRHLVRRRGQEARLRCSPMKGHSHVYWYRQLPEEGLKFMVYLQKENIIDESGMPKERFSAEFPKEGPSILRIQQVVRGDSAAYFCASSPGGVVYGYTFGSGTRLTVV.

The genes are TRBV19 and TRBJ1-2; 7 bases are a match to TRBD1. Germline trimming cut 1 base from V and 6 bases from J; bases unmatched to any gene: 8. This CDR3 has 15 amino acids. Germline V CDR1 and CDR2: LNHDA, SQIVND (reference sequence). CDR3 protein: CASSIVGGGINGYTF. The CDR3, as DNA: TGTGCCAGTAGTATAGTCGGAGGGGGCATAAATGGCTACACCTTC.

The gene calls are TRBV9 and TRBJ1-6; 8 nucleotides match TRBD1. This CDR3 region has 14 residues. CDR1 SGDLS and CDR2 YYNGEE come from the germline V gene. J was trimmed by 7 bases and V by 3 bases; bases with no gene match: 3. The CDR3 is CASSAGQANSPLHF. The CDR3, as DNA: TGTGCCAGCAGCGCGGGACAGGCGAATTCACCCCTCCACTTT.

The rearrangement uses TRBV30 and TRBJ2-1; TRBD1 matches 7 bases. Per the germline V gene, CDR1 is GTSNPN and CDR2 is SVGIG (reference sequence). The CDR3 length is 16 residues. V dropped 2 bases and J dropped 7; count of bases not matched to a gene: 14. The CDR3 DNA is TGTGCCTGGAGTAGTGGGACGGCAGGGGGTCAGAATGAGCAGTTCTTC. This gives the protein CAWSSGTAGGQNEQFF.

V gene TRBV11-2 combines with J gene TRBJ1-2; 11 nucleotides align to TRBD1. CDR3 length: 14 amino acids. V shed 5 bases and J 7 bases; nucleotides not matched to a gene: 6. CDR1 is SGHAT, CDR2 FQNNGV, per germline. This CDR3 reads CASSHGQGAGGYTF. CDR3 bases: TGTGCCAGCAGCCACGGACAGGGGGCTGGTGGCTACACCTTC.

The chain uses TRBV9 and TRBJ1-2; 8 bases are shared with TRBD1. Looked up from germline, CDR1 is SGDLS and CDR2 is YYNGEE. Trimming at V came to 7 bases and at J to 2 bases, leaving 7 bases not matched to a gene. The CDR3 consists of 14 residues. CDR3 sequence (DNA): TGTGCCAGCGGCCGGGGACAGGACAACTATGGCTACACCTTC. Protein product: CASGRGQDNYGYTF.

The V gene is TRBV13, the J gene TRBJ2-5; the D gene is possibly TRBD1 (6 bases). This CDR3 has 16 amino acids. Germline V CDR1 and CDR2: PRHDT, FYEKMQ (reference sequence). V was cut by 5 bases and J by 2 bases, with 18 bases left in between. In nucleotides, the CDR3 is TGTGCCAGCAGCGCGCGTATCCGGGACACACAAGAGACCCAGTACTTC. Encoded protein: CASSARIRDTQETQYF.

The rearrangement uses TRBV19 and TRBJ2-3; TRBD1 agrees at 9 bases. Germline V gene lookup returns CDR1 LNHDA and CDR2 SQIVND (reference sequence). V shed 9 bases, J shed 6 bases, and the junction held 7 bases outside the gene matches. The CDR3 is 13 amino acids. In nucleotides, the CDR3 is TGTGCCAGCAGGGACAGGGTAACCGATACGCAGTATTTT. Protein sequence: CASRDRVTDTQYF.

The V call is TRBV27, the J call TRBJ1-5; 8 bases match TRBD1. The germline V gene has CDR1 MNHEY and CDR2 SMNVEV (reference sequence). Trimming cost V 4 bases and J 2 bases; bases outside gene matches: 4. There are 15 residues in the CDR3. CDR3 sequence (DNA): TGTGCCAGCAGTTCCTCGACAGGGGGCAATCAGCCCCAGCATTTT. Protein product: CASSSSTGGNQPQHF.

Remarks on this clone: A junction end diverges from the germline sequence, so it may reflect a read error. The rearrangement links TRBV9 to TRBJ2-3; 7 positions agree with TRBD2. Germline CDR1 SGDLS, CDR2 YYNGEE. This CDR3 is 13 amino acids long. CDR3 protein: CASSPRGSGPINF. The CDR3 DNA reads as TGTGCCAGCAGCCCAAGGGGTAGCGGGCCGATAAATTTT.

The chain combines TRBV19 with TRBJ1-1, with 9 bases fitting TRBD1. CDR3 length: 14 amino acids. V shed 9 bases and J 5 bases; nucleotides not matched to a gene: 10. The V gene's germline CDR1 is LNHDA and CDR2 SQIVND (reference sequence). DNA for the CDR3: TGTGCCAGCCAGAAGAACAGGGGGCGGACTGAAGCTTTCTTT. Residues: CASQKNRGRTEAFF.

Of note for this clone: This sample also contains other DNA sequences that code for the same CDR3. The chain combines TRBV2 with TRBJ2-3; 10 bases are shared with TRBD2. The V gene end was trimmed by 4 bases and the J gene end by 3 bases; junction bases not matched to a gene: 1. The CDR3 has 14 residues. Germline CDR1 SNHLY, CDR2 FYNNEI. The CDR3 sequence: CASSVLAGTDTQYF. The CDR3 DNA is TGTGCCAGCAGTGTACTAGCGGGGACAGATACGCAGTATTTT.

Note on this clone: One junction end disagrees with the germline gene, perhaps due to a read error. This sequence joins TRBV25-1 and TRBJ2-7; 7 bases match TRBD2. Per germline, CDR1 MGHDK and CDR2 SYGVNS. The CDR3 sequence is 17 residues long. The DNA for the CDR3 is TGTGCCGGCAGTGGCCCGGGAGGAGGGATGAAGGCCTACGAGCAGTACTTC. Translation gives CAGSGPGGGMKAYEQYF.

The CDR3 protein is CASSQGNSPLHF. The CDR3 nucleotides read TGTGCCAGCAGCCAGGGGAATTCACCCCTCCACTTT. The chain carries TRBV13 and TRBJ1-6, with D possibly being TRBD1 (6 bases). The V and J ends lost 5 bases and 7 bases respectively, with 6 bases between them. The CDR3 is made up of 12 amino acids. Germline V gene lookup returns CDR1 PRHDT and CDR2 FYEKMQ (reference sequence).

This chain connects TRBV5-1 to TRBJ2-1, with TRBD2 as a possible D gene (6 bases). Trimming left V 2 bases short and J 8 bases short, with 14 bases between. The germline V gene encodes CDR1 SGHRS and CDR2 YFSETQ. The CDR3 runs to 14 residues. The CDR3 here is CASSFSNPGDEQFF. In DNA form, the CDR3 reads TGCGCCAGCAGCTTTTCGAACCCGGGGGATGAGCAGTTCTTC.

The chain combines TRBV7-8 with TRBJ2-2, with 7 bases that match TRBD1. This CDR3 has 15 amino acids. Per the germline V gene, CDR1 is SGHVS and CDR2 is FQNEAQ. V lost 5 bases and J lost 1; bases outside the gene matches: 4. The CDR3 DNA reads TGTGCCAGCAGCACCGGGACAGTGAACACCGGGGAGCTGTTTTTT. Protein product: CASSTGTVNTGELFF.

This chain joins TRBV5-1 and TRBJ2-7; a weak D match, TRBD1 (5 bases). CDR1 SGHRS and CDR2 YFSETQ come from the germline V gene. V lost 1 base, J lost 7 bases, and 15 bases lay in between. The CDR3 runs 14 residues. CDR3 sequence: CASSLYGSGWEQYF. As DNA, the CDR3 is TGCGCCAGCAGCTTGTACGGGTCAGGGTGGGAGCAGTACTTC. Full variable domain (rest looked up from reference TRBV5-1 and TRBJ2-7): KAGVTQTPRYLIKTRGQQVTLSCSPISGHRSVSWYQQTPGQGLQFLFEYFSETQRNKGNFPGRFSGRQFSNSRSEMNVSTLELGDSALYLCASSLYGSGWEQYFGPGTRLTVT.

Of note for this clone: The germline gene is not matched at one end of the junction; a read error may be the cause. This chain links TRBV7-7 with TRBJ2-7, with D possibly TRBD2 on 6 matching bases. Germline CDR1 and CDR2: SSHAT and FNYEAQ (reference sequence). The CDR3 covers 15 residues. The CDR3 coding sequence is TGTGCTAGCAGCTTAGGGACGGGGGAAACCTACGAGCAGTACTTC. This sequence encodes CASSLGTGETYEQYF.